This TCR beta chain came from a study of blood T cell repertoires in COVID-19. Study-level information: Some COVID-19 samples were acute and others convalescent; all came from the United States, Italy and Spain. Sources were T cells, B-cell-depleted T cells, or PBMCs; the material itself was cDNA or gDNA.

The germline CDR1 and CDR2 sequences are MNHEY and SMNVEV (reference sequence). CDR3 length: 15 amino acids. V lost 5 bases to trimming and J lost 6 bases; unmatched junction nucleotides: 7. Under the authors' procedure: Reference gene primers were amplified, and this amplification served to estimate nucleated cell counts. Profiling relied on immunoSEQ multiplex PCR, and the TCRdb table lists in-frame clones only, not all of them. V and J calls and clone size follow that table, whereas D and trimming were derived from the DNA. The data contain 55,000 to 75,000 clones, about 80% of them seen just once; the ten biggest clones take up 15% to 20%.

Sample: peripheral blood. The chain is built from TRBV27 and TRBJ2-3, with TRBD2 matching 11 bases. The origin of this receptor is a man between 65 and 85 years old who had recovered from COVID-19. The CDR3 loop is CASSHSGGAADTQYF. Written as DNA, the CDR3 is TGTGCCAGCAGTCATAGCGGGGGGGCCGCCGATACGCAGTATTTT.